This is a list of T cell receptor beta chains from one sample in a study of early T cells in non-severe SARS-CoV-2 infection. MiXCR was run by TCRdb on the 5' RACE reads, yielding one entry per CDR3 protein. The sample shows 20,000 to 30,000 distinct CDR3 sequences, 4.5% to 7% of them seen only once. Input material: whole blood. The receptor source for this set is an adult who was a healthcare worker with PCR-confirmed SARS-CoV-2 infection or an uninfected control (not recorded which). CDR3s include the opening cysteine and the closing phenylalanine or tryptophan. Fields, in order: clone size, J gene, D gene, V gene, CDR3 protein, CDR3 DNA. The D gene is left open where the match is weak. Expanded clones are given a class, and other clones once, few, many or no size at all.

clone size: many; J gene: TRBJ2-1; D gene: -; V gene: TRBV7-8; CDR3 protein: CASSSPGSYNEQFF; CDR3 DNA: TGTGCCAGCAGCTCGCCGGGCTCCTACAATGAGCAGTTCTTC
clone size: many; J gene: TRBJ2-1; D gene: -; V gene: TRBV7-2; CDR3 protein: CASSNGQWGPYSYNEQFF; CDR3 DNA: TGTGCCAGCAGCAATGGACAGTGGGGTCCTTACTCCTACAATGAGCAGTTCTTC
clone size: many; J gene: TRBJ1-1; D gene: -; V gene: TRBV12-3/TRBV12-4; CDR3 protein: CASNIEHRNTEAFF; CDR3 DNA: TGTGCCAGCAATATAGAACATAGGAACACTGAAGCTTTCTTT
clone size: many; J gene: TRBJ2-7; D gene: -; V gene: TRBV28; CDR3 protein: CASSLNWQAGYEQYF; CDR3 DNA: TGTGCCAGCAGTTTAAATTGGCAGGCTGGTTACGAGCAGTACTTC
clone size: many; J gene: TRBJ1-1; D gene: -; V gene: TRBV3-1; CDR3 protein: CASSQVGQGEVAFF; CDR3 DNA: TGTGCCAGCAGCCAAGTGGGCCAGGGAGAGGTAGCTTTCTTT
clone size: -; J gene: TRBJ2-7; D gene: -; V gene: TRBV6-5; CDR3 protein: CASSYSSGTPYEQYF; CDR3 DNA: TGTGCCAGCAGTTACAGTTCCGGGACCCCCTACGAGCAGTACTTC
clone size: few; J gene: TRBJ1-2; D gene: -; V gene: TRBV29-1; CDR3 protein: CSVDSPRLGIGGYTF; CDR3 DNA: TGCAGCGTTGACTCCCCCCGCCTAGGGATTGGAGGCTACACCTTC
clone size: many; J gene: TRBJ1-2; D gene: -; V gene: TRBV6-5; CDR3 protein: CASSYSMTGYGYTF; CDR3 DNA: TGTGCCAGCAGTTACTCGATGACAGGATATGGCTACACCTTC
clone size: many; J gene: TRBJ2-5; D gene: -; V gene: TRBV7-8; CDR3 protein: CASSFGSSPGETQYF; CDR3 DNA: TGTGCCAGCAGCTTCGGCTCGAGTCCCGGAGAGACCCAGTACTTC
clone size: -; J gene: TRBJ2-1; D gene: TRBD1; V gene: TRBV6-2/TRBV6-3; CDR3 protein: CASSYGTVKDEQFF; CDR3 DNA: TGTGCCAGCAGTTACGGGACAGTGAAGGATGAGCAGTTCTTC
clone size: -; J gene: TRBJ2-7; D gene: TRBD1; V gene: TRBV18; CDR3 protein: CASSPSGQINEQYF; CDR3 DNA: TGTGCCAGCTCACCATCGGGACAGATCAACGAGCAGTACTTC
clone size: few; J gene: TRBJ2-7; D gene: -; V gene: TRBV7-2; CDR3 protein: CASSPMGYEQYF; CDR3 DNA: TGTGCCAGCAGCCCCATGGGGTACGAGCAGTACTTC
clone size: -; J gene: TRBJ2-7; D gene: -; V gene: TRBV21-1; CDR3 protein: CASSKDRGGVEQYF; CDR3 DNA: TGTGCCAGCAGCAAGGACAGGGGCGGAGTCGAGCAGTACTTC
clone size: many; J gene: TRBJ2-5; D gene: -; V gene: TRBV5-1; CDR3 protein: CASSRTPTGYRGLVETQYF; CDR3 DNA: TGCGCCAGCAGCCGAACCCCGACAGGATATAGGGGACTTGTAGAGACCCAGTACTTC
clone size: many; J gene: TRBJ2-1; D gene: -; V gene: TRBV6-4; CDR3 protein: CASSDGGHNEQFF; CDR3 DNA: TGTGCCAGCAGTGACGGAGGCCACAATGAGCAGTTCTTC
clone size: -; J gene: TRBJ2-1; D gene: -; V gene: TRBV9; CDR3 protein: CASSPRRRGESYNEQFF; CDR3 DNA: TGTGCCAGCAGCCCCCGTAGGAGGGGGGAGTCCTACAATGAGCAGTTCTTC
clone size: -; J gene: TRBJ2-7; D gene: TRBD2; V gene: TRBV20-1; CDR3 protein: CSAGGLAVTYEQYF; CDR3 DNA: TGCAGTGCAGGGGGACTAGCGGTTACCTACGAGCAGTACTTC
clone size: many; J gene: TRBJ1-5; D gene: TRBD1; V gene: TRBV29-1; CDR3 protein: CSVYDRALNNQPQHF; CDR3 DNA: TGCAGCGTCTATGACAGGGCCCTAAACAATCAGCCCCAGCATTTT
clone size: many; J gene: TRBJ1-5; D gene: -; V gene: TRBV20-1; CDR3 protein: CSARVRRNQPQHF; CDR3 DNA: TGCAGTGCTAGAGTTCGGAGAAATCAGCCCCAGCATTTT
clone size: -; J gene: TRBJ2-3; D gene: -; V gene: TRBV18; CDR3 protein: CASSPLRGAPMDTQYF; CDR3 DNA: TGTGCCAGCTCACCACTTCGGGGGGCCCCTATGGATACGCAGTATTTT
clone size: -; J gene: TRBJ1-2; D gene: TRBD1; V gene: TRBV20-1; CDR3 protein: CSAGTGANYGYTF; CDR3 DNA: TGCAGTGCCGGGACAGGGGCTAACTATGGCTACACCTTC
clone size: few; J gene: TRBJ2-7; D gene: -; V gene: TRBV6-5; CDR3 protein: CATRRGAEQYF; CDR3 DNA: TGTGCCACCAGACGAGGGGCTGAGCAGTACTTC
clone size: many; J gene: TRBJ1-1; D gene: -; V gene: TRBV11-2; CDR3 protein: CASSFPGGPGMARKNTEAFF; CDR3 DNA: TGTGCCAGCAGCTTTCCGGGGGGCCCTGGGATGGCGCGAAAGAACACTGAAGCTTTCTTT
clone size: -; J gene: TRBJ2-3; D gene: TRBD2; V gene: TRBV20-1; CDR3 protein: CSAEGPGTSGGRGTDTQYF; CDR3 DNA: TGCAGTGCGGAAGGTCCCGGGACTAGCGGGGGGAGAGGTACAGATACGCAGTATTTT
clone size: many; J gene: TRBJ2-3; D gene: TRBD2; V gene: TRBV7-2; CDR3 protein: CASSRIPFVSGGASTDTQYF; CDR3 DNA: TGTGCCAGCAGCCGCATACCCTTCGTGAGCGGGGGGGCTAGCACAGATACGCAGTATTTT
clone size: many; J gene: TRBJ2-1; D gene: -; V gene: TRBV7-9; CDR3 protein: CASSFSGYNEQFF; CDR3 DNA: TGTGCCAGCAGCTTTTCCGGCTACAATGAGCAGTTCTTC
clone size: many; J gene: TRBJ2-7; D gene: TRBD1; V gene: TRBV6-5; CDR3 protein: CASRRTGDVDEQYF; CDR3 DNA: TGTGCCAGCAGACGGACAGGGGACGTGGACGAGCAGTACTTC
clone size: -; J gene: TRBJ2-7; D gene: -; V gene: TRBV7-8; CDR3 protein: CASSFKYPDEHEQYF; CDR3 DNA: TGTGCCAGCAGCTTCAAGTACCCGGACGAGCACGAGCAGTACTTC
clone size: few; J gene: TRBJ2-7; D gene: -; V gene: TRBV20-1; CDR3 protein: CSAKRGPLNYEQYF; CDR3 DNA: TGCAGTGCTAAGAGAGGACCGTTGAACTACGAGCAGTACTTC
clone size: many; J gene: TRBJ2-3; D gene: -; V gene: TRBV28; CDR3 protein: CASSPTGLYTQYF; CDR3 DNA: TGTGCCAGCAGTCCCACCGGGTTGTATACGCAGTATTTT
clone size: few; J gene: TRBJ2-5; D gene: TRBD2; V gene: TRBV5-4; CDR3 protein: CASSPGLAGGQETQYF; CDR3 DNA: TGTGCCAGCAGCCCCGGACTAGCGGGGGGTCAAGAGACCCAGTACTTC
clone size: many; J gene: TRBJ1-4; D gene: -; V gene: TRBV11-2; CDR3 protein: CASSLRLDEKLFF; CDR3 DNA: TGTGCCAGCAGCTTGCGACTGGATGAAAAACTGTTTTTT
clone size: many; J gene: TRBJ2-1; D gene: TRBD2; V gene: TRBV24-1; CDR3 protein: CATSDPRLAAYNEQFF; CDR3 DNA: TGTGCCACCAGTGACCCGCGACTAGCGGCCTACAATGAGCAGTTCTTC
clone size: -; J gene: TRBJ1-2; D gene: TRBD1; V gene: TRBV3-1; CDR3 protein: CASSQDIWTGGGYTF; CDR3 DNA: TGTGCCAGCAGCCAAGATATTTGGACAGGGGGCGGCTACACCTTC
clone size: few; J gene: TRBJ1-2; D gene: -; V gene: TRBV7-9; CDR3 protein: CASSLGPGTDYGYTF; CDR3 DNA: TGTGCCAGCAGCTTAGGACCGGGGACTGACTATGGCTACACCTTC
clone size: medium-sized; J gene: TRBJ2-1; D gene: TRBD1; V gene: TRBV7-8; CDR3 protein: CASSLFRGRNNEQFF; CDR3 DNA: TGTGCCAGCAGCTTATTCAGGGGGCGGAACAATGAGCAGTTCTTC
clone size: many; J gene: TRBJ2-7; D gene: TRBD2; V gene: TRBV5-1; CDR3 protein: CASSSGGTYEQYF; CDR3 DNA: TGCGCCAGTTCCTCGGGGGGGACTTACGAGCAGTACTTC
clone size: -; J gene: TRBJ1-1; D gene: -; V gene: TRBV5-1; CDR3 protein: CASSSMTSQRAFF; CDR3 DNA: TGCGCCAGCAGCTCGATGACCAGCCAGAGGGCTTTCTTT
clone size: few; J gene: TRBJ1-1; D gene: -; V gene: TRBV11-2; CDR3 protein: CASSLVAANTEAFF; CDR3 DNA: TGTGCCAGCAGCTTAGTCGCGGCGAACACTGAAGCTTTCTTT
clone size: many; J gene: TRBJ2-2; D gene: TRBD1; V gene: TRBV24-1; CDR3 protein: CATSRQGSGELFF; CDR3 DNA: TGTGCCACCAGCCGACAGGGTAGCGGGGAGCTGTTTTTT
clone size: many; J gene: TRBJ2-7; D gene: -; V gene: TRBV7-8; CDR3 protein: CASSLTRVSSYEQYF; CDR3 DNA: TGTGCCAGCAGCCTGACCCGGGTTAGCTCCTACGAGCAGTACTTC
clone size: many; J gene: TRBJ2-1; D gene: -; V gene: TRBV24-1; CDR3 protein: CATSGERGRYRGPYNEQFF; CDR3 DNA: TGTGCCACCAGTGGCGAACGAGGGAGGTATAGAGGCCCCTACAATGAGCAGTTCTTC
clone size: -; J gene: TRBJ2-7; D gene: -; V gene: TRBV18; CDR3 protein: CASSPRIDEQYF; CDR3 DNA: TGTGCCAGCTCACCAAGGATCGACGAGCAGTACTTC
clone size: many; J gene: TRBJ1-6; D gene: -; V gene: TRBV27; CDR3 protein: CASSLYDSPLHF; CDR3 DNA: TGTGCCAGCAGTTTATACGATTCACCCCTCCACTTT
clone size: many; J gene: TRBJ1-2; D gene: -; V gene: TRBV5-6; CDR3 protein: CASSLATGRGLNYGYTF; CDR3 DNA: TGTGCCAGCAGCTTGGCCACGGGGCGGGGTCTGAACTATGGCTACACCTTC
clone size: few; J gene: TRBJ2-2; D gene: TRBD1; V gene: TRBV2; CDR3 protein: CASRRTGVNTGELFF; CDR3 DNA: TGTGCCAGCAGGAGGACAGGGGTGAACACCGGGGAGCTGTTTTTT
clone size: many; J gene: TRBJ2-1; D gene: -; V gene: TRBV4-2; CDR3 protein: CASSQDLSADNEQFF; CDR3 DNA: TGTGCCAGCAGCCAAGATTTGAGCGCCGACAATGAGCAGTTCTTC
clone size: medium-sized; J gene: TRBJ2-7; D gene: -; V gene: TRBV5-1; CDR3 protein: CASSLSGQNYEQYF; CDR3 DNA: TGCGCCAGCAGCTTATCCGGACAGAACTACGAGCAGTACTTC
clone size: -; J gene: TRBJ2-5; D gene: -; V gene: TRBV5-1; CDR3 protein: CASSLGSGIETQYF; CDR3 DNA: TGCGCCAGCAGCTTGGGGTCAGGGATTGAGACCCAGTACTTC
clone size: medium-sized; J gene: TRBJ2-7; D gene: -; V gene: TRBV28; CDR3 protein: CASILGGSSYEQYF; CDR3 DNA: TGTGCCAGCATCCTGGGGGGCAGCTCCTACGAGCAGTACTTC
clone size: medium-sized; J gene: TRBJ2-5; D gene: TRBD1; V gene: TRBV12-5; CDR3 protein: CASGLVLDRGPETQYF; CDR3 DNA: TGTGCTAGTGGTTTGGTACTGGACAGGGGGCCGGAGACCCAGTACTTC
clone size: many; J gene: TRBJ2-1; D gene: TRBD2; V gene: TRBV20-1; CDR3 protein: CSATKGGGSPSSYNEQFF; CDR3 DNA: TGCAGTGCTACGAAAGGCGGGGGGTCTCCAAGCTCCTACAATGAGCAGTTCTTC
clone size: few; J gene: TRBJ2-7; D gene: -; V gene: TRBV12-3/TRBV12-4; CDR3 protein: CASSLGTVNYEQYF; CDR3 DNA: TGTGCCAGCAGTTTAGGAACAGTAAACTACGAGCAGTACTTC